The present entry profiles one TCR beta chain with its context. Its antigen remains undetermined. No clone much larger than this one lies a single base away; base qualities are absent. Ends trimmed: V by 0 bases, J by 2 bases; bases unmatched to a gene: 4. The CDR3 spans 17 residues, from the cysteine through the phenylalanine. This entry keeps only the CDR3 DNA: 51 bases, framed from base 1. The germline V gene sets CDR1 to MGHRA and CDR2 to YSYEKL. These data belong to a study of T cell responses to AZD1222 COVID-19 vaccine (dated by TCRdb to the early 2020s). At the level of the whole study: A total of roughly 240 trial participants underwent TCR sequencing, of whom 207 received two doses of AZD1222 and some 26 received two doses of the MenACWY control vaccine. Trial participants were enrolled by age into subgroups of 18-55, 56-69 and 70-plus years, and around 150, 28 and 57 TCR-sequenced participants, respectively, were included in these subgroups.

What the research found in general, with its limitations: Participants were mostly white British, with more females than males. The authors suggested clonal diversity may have been underestimated. Epitopes outside the regions mutated in the B.1.351 and B.1.1.7 variants were reportedly recognized by nearly half of the unique spike-specific TCRs. The vaccine-associated CD4 TCRs covered the entire spike protein, and the dominant responses fell in regions 160-218 and 743-854. In the small 56-69-year group, the increase in depth fell short of significance, most likely because of low power. A significant rise in spike-specific TCR breadth and depth was observed after two AZD1222 doses relative to day 0 and relative to MenACWY recipients. Conclusions about previously exposed vaccinees were limited because only six AZD1222 recipients were SARS-CoV-2 seropositive at baseline. No day 14 peak-response samples were available, so repertoires were characterized only after the peak T cell response.

The CDR3 regions of human TCRbeta chains were subjected to immunosequencing. In the original analysis: TCRs in the repertoires were compared against a reference library of SARS-CoV-2-specific TCRs that had been generated with the MIRA antigen-specificity platform. Breadth was defined as the fraction of unique TCRs that were SARS-CoV-2-associated. Depth was defined as the fraction of total T cells that were SARS-CoV-2-associated. Using the MIRA data, every spike-specific TCR was mapped to the spike region that the TCR reacted to and assigned to either a CD4 or a CD8 class. Log10-transformed breadth and depth values were compared by one-way ANOVA with Sidak's multiple comparisons tests. TCRdb mirrors the immuneACCESS table, restricted to in-frame sequences. Some clones are absent from its copies; in checked studies, under half trace to an unresolved V gene, and the reason for the others is unknown. V and J calls and clone size follow that table, whereas D and trimming were derived from the DNA. Counted in this sample were some 170,000 clones; around 94% of them appeared once. The top ten constitute 4.5% to 5.5% of the sample.

The sample's time point label, in plain terms: about 28 days (+/-7) after the second vaccine dose. AZD1222 recipients with second doses at about 4 weeks or about 12 weeks were pooled, because spike-specific TCR depth and breadth did not differ between schedules. Vaccinee samples came from UK trials COV001 and COV002, including a single-blind randomized controlled phase 2/3 trial of AZD1222 (ChAdOx1 nCoV-19) in healthy adults. Trial participant PBMC samples were collected at day 0 and day 28 after the second dose for TCRbeta chain sequencing. This chain joins TRBV4-1 to TRBJ1-4; 9 of the junction bases match TRBD1. The sequencing here drew on peripheral blood, taken 28 days after the second AZD1222 dose. This clonotype originated in an adult who received the AZD1222 COVID-19 vaccine. The CDR3 protein sequence reads: CASSQDDRGGTNEKLFF. Read as DNA, the sequence is TGCGCCAGCAGCCAAGATGACAGGGGGGGTACTAATGAAAAACTGTTTTTT.